The clone carrying this T cell receptor beta chain has a count of ten or more. Its antigen is as yet unknown. This specimen comes from a study of T cells in Graves' hyperthyroidism and ophthalmopathy. Study results and limitations: The majority of expanded thyroid clonotypes above 0.001 also appeared in blood.

Germline V lookup: CDR1 KGHSH, CDR2 LQKENI. V lost 5 bases to trimming and J lost 7 bases; unmatched junction nucleotides: 10. CDR3 length: 14 residues. Patients affected by ophthalmopathy presented a Clinical Activity Score of at least 3, a NOSPECS grade of at least 4, and disease duration below 3 months. Orbital computed tomography, thyroid ultrasound, serum thyroxine and TRAb, and clinical symptoms together informed the diagnoses. The investigators amplified TCR beta CDR3 regions from RNA transcripts. The TCR CDR3 first-round RT-PCR relied on the HTBI primer set. One entry per CDR3 protein results from TCRdb running MiXCR on the multiplex PCR reads. This table holds 250,000 to 300,000 distinct CDR3 sequences, about a sixth found once.

V gene TRBV18 combines with J gene TRBJ1-1, with TRBD1 identical over 7 bases. The TCR originated in a woman aged 55-75 years with Graves' ophthalmopathy. Specimen: blood. The CDR3 loop reads CASSSKQGSGEAFF. The CDR3 DNA follows: TGTGCCAGCTCATCAAAACAGGGGTCAGGTGAAGCTTTCTTT.